This is a list of T cell receptor beta chains from one sample in a study of cytomegalovirus exposure and HLA in healthy donors. TCRdb's table, derived via immunoSEQ multiplex PCR, lists solely in-frame clones and lacks some. The sample includes approximately 140,000 clones, approximately 60% of them seen just once. Sequenced input: PBMCs. The source of these receptors is a woman aged 55-70 years in good health and CMV-seropositive. Both conserved end residues are part of each CDR3. The D gene is left open where the match is weak. Size is stated for part of the rows, as once, few or many counts, or as a class when the clone is expanded.

d_call,clone_size,j_call,v_call,cdr3_nt,cdr3_aa
TRBD1,-,TRBJ2-2,TRBV28,TGTGCCAGCAGTTTAAGGGACAGGGAGTACACCGGGGAGCTGTTTTTT,CASSLRDREYTGELFF
-,few,TRBJ1-2,TRBV28,TGTGCCAGCGGCCCCAGCTCGGGGGGCGAGGACTATGGCTACACCTTC,CASGPSSGGEDYGYTF
TRBD1,-,TRBJ1-1,TRBV13,TGTGCCAGCAGCTTACTCGGGACAGGAGGCACTGAAGCTTTCTTT,CASSLLGTGGTEAFF
TRBD1,-,TRBJ2-5,TRBV5-1,TGCGCCAGCAGCAGGGGACAGGAAGAGACCCAGTACTTC,CASSRGQEETQYF
-,few,TRBJ1-2,TRBV30,TGTGCCTGGAGCCAAGGCCGGGACACTCGACGTGGCTACACCTTC,CAWSQGRDTRRGYTF
-,-,TRBJ2-7,TRBV30,TGTGCCTGGAGGGAAGGACAGCACTACGAGCAGTACTTC,CAWREGQHYEQYF
-,few,TRBJ2-5,TRBV7-2,TGTGCCAGCAGCCCCCGCCAGCAGGGGACCCAGTACTTC,CASSPRQQGTQYF
TRBD2,-,TRBJ2-1,TRBV10-3,TGTGCCATCAGTGAGTCTGGGGCTAGCGGGAGCCGGAATGAGCAGTTCTTC,CAISESGASGSRNEQFF
-,-,TRBJ1-2,TRBV2,TGTGCCAGCAGTGATAAAGACGCAGGGGACTATGGCTACACCTTC,CASSDKDAGDYGYTF
-,-,TRBJ2-2,TRBV28,TGTGCCAGCAGTTTGTCCGGGACTTTGAGCACCGGGGAGCTGTTTTTT,CASSLSGTLSTGELFF
TRBD1,few,TRBJ2-1,TRBV7-2,TGTGCCAGCAGCTTGACAGGGGGGGATAATGAGCAGTTCTTC,CASSLTGGDNEQFF
TRBD1,medium-sized,TRBJ1-3,TRBV6-6,TGTGCCAGCAGCCCGGGACAGGGCTACGGAAACACCATATATTTT,CASSPGQGYGNTIYF
TRBD2,-,TRBJ2-2,TRBV7-3,TGTGCCAGCAGCCCCACGGGGGGGAAGATCGGGGAGCTGTTTTTT,CASSPTGGKIGELFF
TRBD2,-,TRBJ2-5,TRBV7-2,TGTGCCAGCAGCTCCCTTCTAGCGGGAGTTGGAGAGACCCAGTACTTC,CASSSLLAGVGETQYF
-,-,TRBJ2-3,TRBV6-5,TGTGCCAGCAGTTACTCGGCCAGCACAGATACGCAGTATTTT,CASSYSASTDTQYF
-,-,TRBJ2-5,TRBV9,TGTGCCAGCAGCGTAGGAGGGGGCCAAGAGACCCAGTACTTC,CASSVGGGQETQYF
-,-,TRBJ2-2,TRBV9,TGTGCCAGCAGCGTCAGGCAGAAATCGAACACCGGGGAGCTGTTTTTT,CASSVRQKSNTGELFF
-,-,TRBJ1-2,TRBV7-2,TGTGCCAGCAGCTTAGAACCGAGGAACTATGGCTACACCTTC,CASSLEPRNYGYTF
TRBD1,-,TRBJ2-4,TRBV6-5,TGTGCCAGCAGGGGAGACAGGGTCAAAAACATTCAGTACTTC,CASRGDRVKNIQYF
TRBD2,-,TRBJ2-1,TRBV5-1,TGCGCCAGCAGTGCCGGGACTAGCGGGACGTACTCCTACAATGAGCAGTTCTTC,CASSAGTSGTYSYNEQFF
-,-,TRBJ2-1,TRBV7-9,TGTGCCAGCAGCTCTAGTGCTCGCTCTGACTCCTACAATGAGCAGTTCTTC,CASSSSARSDSYNEQFF
-,few,TRBJ2-1,TRBV7-8,TGTGCCAGCAGCTTAGAGTACGCGGGCTACAATGAGCAGTTCTTC,CASSLEYAGYNEQFF
-,-,TRBJ2-6,TRBV2,TGTGCCAGCAGTGAAAGAGTGGGACAAGACTCTGGGGCCAACGTCCTGACTTTC,CASSERVGQDSGANVLTF
TRBD2,-,TRBJ2-3,TRBV4-3,TGCGCCAGCAGCCAGCTTAGCGGGAGATTTAGCGATACGCAGTATTTT,CASSQLSGRFSDTQYF
-,-,TRBJ2-3,TRBV6-5,TGTGCCAGCAGTCCTGGCGGTGGTACGCAGTATTTT,CASSPGGGTQYF
TRBD2,-,TRBJ2-1,TRBV6-5,TGTGCCAGCAGTTACTCAGCGGGAGTTATAAATGAGCAGTTCTTC,CASSYSAGVINEQFF
TRBD1,few,TRBJ1-1,TRBV6-6,TGTGCCAGCAGTTCACAGGGGGCTGGTAACACTGAAGCTTTCTTT,CASSSQGAGNTEAFF
TRBD2,-,TRBJ2-2,TRBV6-6,TGTGCCAGCAGTTACCAACCTAGCGGCACCGGGGAGCTGTTTTTT,CASSYQPSGTGELFF
TRBD2,-,TRBJ2-7,TRBV18,TGTGCCAGCTCCATCACCTTTCGGACTAGGGGAACCTACGAGCAGTACTTC,CASSITFRTRGTYEQYF
TRBD1,-,TRBJ2-7,TRBV30,TGTGCCTGGGAAACAGGGGGCGACGAGCAGTACTTC,CAWETGGDEQYF
-,few,TRBJ2-4,TRBV9,TGTGCCAGCAGCGGTGACTTAGCCAAAAACATTCAGTACTTC,CASSGDLAKNIQYF